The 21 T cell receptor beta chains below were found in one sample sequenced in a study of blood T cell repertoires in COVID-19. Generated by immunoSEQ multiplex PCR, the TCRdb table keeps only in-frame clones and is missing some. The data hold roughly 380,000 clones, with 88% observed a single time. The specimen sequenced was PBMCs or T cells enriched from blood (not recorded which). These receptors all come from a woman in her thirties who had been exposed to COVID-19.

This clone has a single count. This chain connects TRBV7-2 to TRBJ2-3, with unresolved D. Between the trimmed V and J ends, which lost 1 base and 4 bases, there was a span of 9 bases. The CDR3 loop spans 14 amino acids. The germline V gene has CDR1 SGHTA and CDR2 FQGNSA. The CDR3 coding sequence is TGTGCCAGCAGCTTAGTCGCGGCCTCAGATACGCAGTATTTT. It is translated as CASSLVAASDTQYF.

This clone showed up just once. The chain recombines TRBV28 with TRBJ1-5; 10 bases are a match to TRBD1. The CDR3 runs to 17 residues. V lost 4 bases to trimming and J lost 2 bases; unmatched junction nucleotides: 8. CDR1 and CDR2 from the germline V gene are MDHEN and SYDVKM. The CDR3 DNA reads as TGTGCCAGCAGTTCGGGTCCCGGGACAGGGGGCAATCAGCCCCAGCATTTT. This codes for CASSSGPGTGGNQPQHF.

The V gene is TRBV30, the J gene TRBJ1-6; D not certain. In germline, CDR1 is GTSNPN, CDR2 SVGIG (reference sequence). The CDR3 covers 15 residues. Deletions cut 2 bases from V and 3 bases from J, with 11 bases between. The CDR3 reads CAWSTSGGYNSPLHF. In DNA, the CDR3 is TGTGCCTGGAGTACTAGCGGAGGCTATAATTCACCCCTCCACTTT.

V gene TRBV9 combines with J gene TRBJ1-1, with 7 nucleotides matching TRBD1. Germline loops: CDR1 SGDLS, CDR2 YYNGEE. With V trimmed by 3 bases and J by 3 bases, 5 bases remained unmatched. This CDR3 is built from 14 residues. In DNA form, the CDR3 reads TGTGCCAGCAGCGGAACAGGGGCGGACACTGAAGCTTTCTTT. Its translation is CASSGTGADTEAFF.

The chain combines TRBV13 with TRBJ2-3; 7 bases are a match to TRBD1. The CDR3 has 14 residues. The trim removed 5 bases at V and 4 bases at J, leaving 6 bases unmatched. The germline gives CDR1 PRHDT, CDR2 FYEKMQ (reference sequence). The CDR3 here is CASSPGTASDTQYF. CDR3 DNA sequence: TGTGCCAGCAGCCCCGGGACAGCATCAGATACGCAGTATTTT.

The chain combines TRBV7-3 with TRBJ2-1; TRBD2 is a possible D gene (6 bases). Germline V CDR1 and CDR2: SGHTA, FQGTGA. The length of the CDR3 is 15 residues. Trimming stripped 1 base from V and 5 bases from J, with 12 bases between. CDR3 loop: CASSLMGGGHNEQFF. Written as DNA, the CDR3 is TGTGCCAGCAGCTTAATGGGGGGAGGACACAATGAGCAGTTCTTC.

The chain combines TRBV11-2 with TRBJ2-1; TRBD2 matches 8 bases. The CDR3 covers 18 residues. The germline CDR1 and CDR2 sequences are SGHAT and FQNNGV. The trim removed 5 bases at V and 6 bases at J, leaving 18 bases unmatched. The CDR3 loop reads CASSPRVLGTSSSNEQFF. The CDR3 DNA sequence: TGTGCCAGCAGCCCCCGGGTTCTGGGGACTAGTTCAAGCAATGAGCAGTTCTTC.

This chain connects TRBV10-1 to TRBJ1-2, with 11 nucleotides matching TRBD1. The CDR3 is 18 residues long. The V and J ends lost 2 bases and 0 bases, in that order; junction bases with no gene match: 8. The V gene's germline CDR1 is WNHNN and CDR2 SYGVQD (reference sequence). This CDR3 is CASSEPSRTGGPNYGYTF. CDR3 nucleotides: TGCGCCAGCAGTGAGCCCAGTAGGACAGGGGGCCCTAACTATGGCTACACCTTC.

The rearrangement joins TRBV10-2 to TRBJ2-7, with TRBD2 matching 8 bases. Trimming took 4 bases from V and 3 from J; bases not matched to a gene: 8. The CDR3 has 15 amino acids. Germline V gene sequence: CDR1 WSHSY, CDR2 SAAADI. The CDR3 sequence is CASSVTGLVGYEQYF. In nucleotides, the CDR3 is TGCGCCAGCAGTGTCACGGGACTAGTTGGCTACGAGCAGTACTTC.

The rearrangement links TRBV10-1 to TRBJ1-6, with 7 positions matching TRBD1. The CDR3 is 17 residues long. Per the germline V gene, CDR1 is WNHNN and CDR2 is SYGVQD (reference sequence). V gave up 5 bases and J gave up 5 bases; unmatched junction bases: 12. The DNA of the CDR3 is TGCGCCAGCAGTAGGTTCTATGGGGACAGTAATAATTCACCCCTCCACTTT. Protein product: CASSRFYGDSNNSPLHF.

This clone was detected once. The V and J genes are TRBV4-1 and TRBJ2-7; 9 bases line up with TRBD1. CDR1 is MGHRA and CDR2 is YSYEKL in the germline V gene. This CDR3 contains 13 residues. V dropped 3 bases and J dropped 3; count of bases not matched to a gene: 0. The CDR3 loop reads CASSQDRGYEQYF. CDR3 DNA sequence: TGCGCCAGCAGCCAGGACAGGGGCTACGAGCAGTACTTC.

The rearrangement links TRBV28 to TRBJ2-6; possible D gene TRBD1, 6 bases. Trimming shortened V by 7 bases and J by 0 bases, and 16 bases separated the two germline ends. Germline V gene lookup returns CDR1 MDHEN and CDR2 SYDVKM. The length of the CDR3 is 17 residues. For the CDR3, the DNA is TGTGCCAGCATTCCGGGACACCATATCTCTGGGGCCAACGTCCTGACTTTC. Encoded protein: CASIPGHHISGANVLTF. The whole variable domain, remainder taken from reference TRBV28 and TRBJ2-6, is DVKVTQSSRYLVKRTGEKVFLECVQDMDHENMFWYRQDPGLGLRLIYFSYDVKMKEKGDIPEGYSVSREKKERFSLILESASTNQTSMYLCASIPGHHISGANVLTFGAGSRLTVL.

CDR3 residues: CAISSSEWTYMNTEAFF. The CDR3, as DNA: TGTGCCATCAGCTCTTCAGAGTGGACTTACATGAACACTGAAGCTTTCTTT. The chain links TRBV10-3 to TRBJ1-1; D is ambiguous. The CDR3 runs to 17 residues. CDR1 and CDR2 (germline): ENHRY, SYGVKD. V lost 6 bases to trimming and J lost 0 bases, with 20 bases between them.

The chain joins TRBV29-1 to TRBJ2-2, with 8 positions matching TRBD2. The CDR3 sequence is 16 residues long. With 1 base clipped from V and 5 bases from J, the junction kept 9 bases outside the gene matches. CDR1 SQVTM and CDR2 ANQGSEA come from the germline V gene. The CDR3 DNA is TGCAGCGTTGAAGTCCCGGGGGGGAGAAGAACCGGGGAGCTGTTTTTT. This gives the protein CSVEVPGGRRTGELFF.

CDR3 region: CASGTGSLDYEQYF. CDR3 nucleotides: TGCGCCAGCGGGACAGGTAGCCTAGACTACGAGCAGTACTTC. The chain couples TRBV5-1 to TRBJ2-7; TRBD1 aligns across 8 bases. Germline CDR1 is SGHRS and CDR2 is YFSETQ. There are 14 residues in the CDR3. The ends lost 7 bases at V and 3 bases at J; junction bases unmatched: 9.

The CDR3 here is CATHGLAGIPQYNEQFF. CDR3 coding DNA: TGCGCCACCCACGGCTTAGCGGGGATCCCACAATACAATGAGCAGTTCTTC. The V gene is TRBV10-2, the J gene TRBJ2-1; 8 positions match TRBD2. From germline, CDR1 is WSHSY and CDR2 SAAADI. CDR3 size: 17 residues. J lost 4 bases, V lost 10 bases, and 18 bases had no gene match.

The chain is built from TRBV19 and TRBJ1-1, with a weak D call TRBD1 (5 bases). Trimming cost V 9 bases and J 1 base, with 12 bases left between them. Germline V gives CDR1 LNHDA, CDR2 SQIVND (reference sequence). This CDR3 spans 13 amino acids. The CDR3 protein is CASSDRENTEAFF. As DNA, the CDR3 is TGTGCCAGCTCCGACAGAGAGAACACTGAAGCTTTCTTT.

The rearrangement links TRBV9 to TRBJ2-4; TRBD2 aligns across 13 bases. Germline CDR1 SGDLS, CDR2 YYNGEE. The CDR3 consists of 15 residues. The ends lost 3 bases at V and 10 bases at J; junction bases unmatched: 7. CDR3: CASSGDPGLAGIQYF. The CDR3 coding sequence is TGTGCCAGCAGCGGGGATCCGGGACTAGCGGGAATTCAGTACTTC.

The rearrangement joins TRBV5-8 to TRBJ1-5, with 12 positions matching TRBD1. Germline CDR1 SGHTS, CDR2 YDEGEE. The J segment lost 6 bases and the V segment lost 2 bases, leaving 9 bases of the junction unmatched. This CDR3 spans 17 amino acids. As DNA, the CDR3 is TGTGCCAGCAGCTTTTCATTCTGGGGACAGGGGGCTCAGCCCCAGCATTTT. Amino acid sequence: CASSFSFWGQGAQPQHF. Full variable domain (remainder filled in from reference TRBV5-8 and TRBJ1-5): EAGVTQSPTHLIKTRGQQATLRCSPISGHTSVYWYQQALGLGLQFLLWYDEGEERNRGNFPPRFSGRQFPNYSSELNVNALELEDSALYLCASSFSFWGQGAQPQHFGDGTRLSIL.

For the CDR3, the DNA is TGTGCCAGCAGCCCCCGACACGGAAATTCACCCCTCCACTTT. Its translation: CASSPRHGNSPLHF. The V call is TRBV9, the J call TRBJ1-6; D remains unclear. Between the trimmed V and J ends, which lost 4 bases and 7 bases, there was a span of 12 bases. The CDR3 length is 14 residues. Germline V gene data show CDR1 as SGDLS and CDR2 as YYNGEE.

CDR3 residues: CASSKGAAYNEQFF. CDR3 sequence (DNA): TGTGCCAGCAGCAAGGGGGCGGCTTACAATGAGCAGTTCTTC. This rearrangement joins TRBV13 to TRBJ2-1; 7 bases agree with TRBD1. This CDR3 has 14 residues. Germline assignment: CDR1 PRHDT and CDR2 FYEKMQ (reference sequence). V trimming: 5 bases; J trimming: 4 bases; junction bases outside the gene matches: 5. Looking up the rest from reference TRBV13 and TRBJ2-1 gives the full variable domain: AAGVIQSPRHLIKEKRETATLKCYPIPRHDTVYWYQQGPGQDPQFLISFYEKMQSDKGSIPDRFSAQQFSDYHSELNMSSLELGDSALYFCASSKGAAYNEQFFGPGTRLTVL.